This is a list of T cell receptor beta chains from one sample in a study of blood T cell repertoires in COVID-19. The protocol was immunoSEQ multiplex PCR, while the TCRdb copy is restricted to in-frame clones and leaves out a portion. The sample yields approximately 170,000 clones, 85% to 90% seen once. The sequenced sample was peripheral blood. These receptors were taken from a woman in her seventies with acute or convalescent COVID-19. Each CDR3 is given without its conserved first and last residue.

v_call	cdr3_length	j_call	cdr3_aa
TRBV6-2/TRBV6-3	13	TRBJ1-5	ASSRPRDSNQPQH
TRBV30	13	TRBJ1-6	AWTSRSSYNSPLH
TRBV7-2	12	TRBJ1-1	ASSQRQLNTEAF
TRBV19	10	TRBJ2-3	ASSPNADTQY
TRBV6-5	11	TRBJ2-1	ASLQGGWNEQF
TRBV18	13	TRBJ1-2	ASSPSAGRGYGYT
TRBV9	10	TRBJ1-2	ASSVSRGGYT
TRBV5-1	13	TRBJ1-4	ASSLATGENEKLF
TRBV3-1/TRBV3-2	12	TRBJ2-1	ASSQVGGHNEQF
TRBV19	12	TRBJ1-5	ASSDLQGSQPQH
TRBV15	11	TRBJ1-5	ATSVSLNQPQH
TRBV5-5	14	TRBJ1-1	ASSSQGFPLNTEAF
TRBV7-9	12	TRBJ1-1	ASSRPGTATEAF
TRBV14	16	TRBJ2-2	ASSRGGQGQWNTGELF
TRBV7-2	13	TRBJ2-3	ASSLDLRGRDTQY
TRBV19	12	TRBJ2-2	ASSGQGNTGELF
TRBV7-8	13	TRBJ1-2	ASSSPSRANYGYT
TRBV5-3	14	TRBJ1-5	ARSFGWGLRDQPQH
TRBV27	11	TRBJ1-1	ASSSRRNTEAF
TRBV7-2	12	TRBJ1-4	ASSLNRGGEKLF
TRBV5-1	13	TRBJ2-5	ASRGQGMGSETQY
TRBV4-3	17	TRBJ2-3	ASSQEAGRGLIGTDTQY
TRBV29-1	11	TRBJ2-7	SVEETQGIGRY
TRBV28	14	TRBJ2-1	ASSLVSGGIGNEQF
TRBV6-4	12	TRBJ1-6	ASSEGGYNSPLH
TRBV7-3	12	TRBJ2-2	ASSRSGSTGELF
TRBV18	15	TRBJ2-7	ASSPLNTQGALGVQY
TRBV5-1	13	TRBJ2-1	ASSLDLGPNNEQF
TRBV11-1	12	TRBJ2-3	ASSLGVATDTQY
TRBV20-1	15	TRBJ1-2	SASSLARDSSVGGYT
TRBV28	14	TRBJ2-1	ASSFRGLAELNEQF
TRBV6-5	14	TRBJ2-1	ASSYGGLRSYNEQF